Following are 3 T cell receptor beta chains from one sample sequenced in a study of cytomegalovirus exposure and HLA in healthy donors. Sequencing was performed with immunoSEQ multiplex PCR; in TCRdb, only in-frame clones are kept and a portion is missing. The sample holds around 230,000 clones, 75% to 90% seen once. Sequencing was done on a sample of PBMCs. All receptors come from a woman between 25 and 40 years old in good health and CMV-seropositive.

The chain links TRBV11-2 to TRBJ2-2; D is possibly TRBD2 (5 bases). Trimming pared 1 base from V and 3 bases from J, leaving 12 bases between. CDR1 is SGHAT, CDR2 FQNNGV, per germline. The CDR3 sequence is 16 residues long. The CDR3 region has the DNA TGTGCCAGCAGCTTAGCTCCCAGCGGACACACCGGGGAGCTGTTTTTT. Translating gives CASSLAPSGHTGELFF.

The rearrangement uses TRBV25-1 and TRBJ2-6; a weak D match, TRBD1 (5 bases). The germline gives CDR1 MGHDK, CDR2 SYGVNS. This CDR3 has 15 amino acids. Between the trimmed V and J ends, which lost 8 bases and 2 bases, there was a span of 13 bases. CDR3 amino acids: CASGTTGTGANVLTF. The CDR3 nucleotides are TGTGCCAGCGGTACTACAGGTACTGGGGCCAACGTCCTGACTTTC.

This rearrangement joins TRBV6-1 to TRBJ2-1; a weak D match, TRBD2 (5 bases). Germline CDR1 is MNHNS and CDR2 is SASEGT. Trimming cost V 4 bases and J 2 bases, with 9 bases left between them. The CDR3 spans 14 residues. In DNA, the CDR3 is TGTGCCAGCAGTGGGGTAGCGACCTACAATGAGCAGTTCTTC. Amino acids: CASSGVATYNEQFF.